This T cell receptor (beta chain) emerged from a study of blood T cell repertoires in COVID-19. On the study more broadly: In each case, the material was cDNA or gDNA derived from T cells, B-cell-depleted T cells, or PBMCs.

Clinical histories supplied by participants themselves formed the basis of cohort assignment. CDR1 is SGHTA and CDR2 is FQGNSA in the germline V gene. V lost 2 bases to trimming and J lost 4 bases; unmatched junction nucleotides: 5. CDR3 length: 15 residues. Clones were read by immunoSEQ multiplex PCR, and TCRdb kept only the in-frame ones, dropping some. The sample yields about 300,000 clones, 89% seen once. This sequence originates from a woman aged 50 to 60 who had been exposed to COVID-19. The sample was PBMCs or T cells enriched from blood (not recorded which). J is TRBJ2-1 and V is TRBV7-2; 7 bases match TRBD1. In DNA form, the CDR3 reads TGTGCCAGCAGCTTAACTGACAGGGTTTACAATGAGCAGTTCTTC. It is translated as CASSLTDRVYNEQFF.